The present entry profiles one T cell receptor (beta chain) with its context. This CDR3 spans 12 amino acids. Germline-derived CDR1 and CDR2 are MNHNY and SVGAGI (reference sequence). Trimming removed 6 bases at V and 3 bases at J, with 9 bases between. This record belongs to a study of PD-L1 blockade in urothelial cancer. Turning to the study itself: Starting in the mid-2010s, patients were given atezolizumab (1,200 mg intravenously every 3 weeks). Blood analysis occurred 3 weeks (second dose) and 6 weeks after treatment start.

TCRdb keeps only in-frame clones here, not all; method: immunoSEQ multiplex PCR. The sample shows 90,000 to 120,000 clones, roughly nine tenths of them seen only once. The sequence derives from a woman over 75 with urothelial cancer. The chain is built from TRBV6-6 and TRBJ2-7; tentative D call: TRBD1 (6 bases). The sample in question was PBMCs, obtained around atezolizumab (anti-PD-L1) treatment. The CDR3 DNA reads as TGTGCCAGCAGACTAGGGGGCTACGAGCAGTACTTC. Translation gives CASRLGGYEQYF.